Listed here are 18 T cell receptor beta chains from one sample, sequenced in a study of CD8+ T cells in alopecia areata. It was cDNA, reverse transcribed from extracted RNA, that served as the sequencing template. Sequenced by immunoSEQ multiplex PCR; TCRdb stores in-frame clones only, minus some. The table shows around 97,000 clones, with roughly 50% occurring only once. Sequenced sample: CD4+ T cells sorted from blood. These receptor sequences come from a human donor in good health.

The chain carries TRBV29-1 and TRBJ1-2, with TRBD1 matching 7 bases. Trimming cost V 3 bases and J 4 bases; bases outside gene matches: 11. CDR3 length: 15 residues. Germline values: CDR1 SQVTM, CDR2 ANQGSEA. The DNA of the CDR3 is TGCAGCGTTGATCCCGGACAGGCCCAATTCTATGGCTACACCTTC. The encoded protein is CSVDPGQAQFYGYTF.

The chain uses TRBV4-2 and TRBJ2-1; 12 bases are a match to TRBD2. V gave up 2 bases and J gave up 5 bases; unmatched junction bases: 4. The CDR3 is made up of 16 amino acids. Germline-derived CDR1 and CDR2 are LGHNA and YNFKEQ. In nucleotides, the CDR3 is TGTGCCAGCAGCCAACGACTAGCGGGGGACCACAATGAGCAGTTCTTC. Protein sequence: CASSQRLAGDHNEQFF.

The J gene is TRBJ1-5, the V gene TRBV7-2, with D possibly matching TRBD1 (5 bases). This CDR3 is built from 15 residues. Trimming shortened V by 0 bases and J by 0 bases, and 6 bases separated the two germline ends. Per the germline V gene, CDR1 is SGHTA and CDR2 is FQGNSA. The CDR3 region is CASSLAGTSNQPQHF. For the CDR3, the DNA is TGTGCCAGCAGCTTAGCAGGGACTAGCAATCAGCCCCAGCATTTT. The full variable domain, with the rest looked up from reference TRBV7-2 and TRBJ1-5, is GAGVSQSPSNKVTEKGKDVELRCDPISGHTALYWYRQSLGQGLEFLIYFQGNSAPDKSGLPSDRFSAERTGGSVSTLTIQRTQQEDSAVYLCASSLAGTSNQPQHFGDGTRLSIL.

The V and J genes are TRBV7-9 and TRBJ1-2; 7 nucleotides match TRBD1. Germline lookup yields CDR1 SEHNR and CDR2 FQNEAQ (reference sequence). Trimming cost V 5 bases and J 8 bases; bases outside gene matches: 17. The CDR3 is 16 residues long. Here the CDR3 DNA reads TGTGCCAGCAGCCCAGGGGGTGAAGGGGCCCTGAGGGGCTACACCTTC. It translates to CASSPGGEGALRGYTF.

A few counts support this clone. This CDR3 reads CASSEGWDSRNSPLHF. In DNA form, the CDR3 reads TGTGCCAGCAGTGAAGGGTGGGACAGCCGGAATTCACCCCTCCACTTT. This chain connects TRBV2 to TRBJ1-6, with TRBD1 matching over 7 bases. Germline lookup yields CDR1 SNHLY and CDR2 FYNNEI. J was trimmed by 7 bases and V by 1 base; bases with no gene match: 7. CDR3 length equals 16 residues.

The sample holds a few counts of this clone. The chain joins TRBV7-2 to TRBJ2-5, with TRBD1 identical over 10 bases. CDR3 length: 15 residues. Per the germline V gene, CDR1 is SGHTA and CDR2 is FQGNSA. With 5 bases clipped from V and 4 bases from J, the junction kept 7 bases outside the gene matches. CDR3 region: CASSQLGTGVETQYF. Written as DNA, the CDR3 is TGTGCCAGCAGCCAACTCGGGACAGGGGTAGAGACCCAGTACTTC.

V and J are TRBV29-1 and TRBJ1-1; 7 positions agree with TRBD1. Germline CDR1 and CDR2: SQVTM and ANQGSEA. V was pared by 6 bases and J by 0 bases, with 4 bases of the junction left unmatched. The CDR3 is 13 amino acids. The CDR3 protein is CSVRDSVNTEAFF. Written as DNA, the CDR3 is TGCAGCGTGCGGGACAGCGTGAACACTGAAGCTTTCTTT.

The chain uses TRBV30 and TRBJ2-3, with 12 bases identical to TRBD1. CDR1 and CDR2 from the germline V gene are GTSNPN and SVGIG (reference sequence). V gave up 4 bases and J gave up 9 bases; unmatched junction bases: 11. The CDR3 runs to 15 residues. CDR3 sequence: CAWTPGQGAYGTQYF. The CDR3 DNA reads TGTGCCTGGACTCCGGGACAGGGGGCGTACGGCACGCAGTATTTT.

This clone showed up just a few times. The chain carries TRBV25-1 and TRBJ2-3; 16 positions match TRBD2. Germline V gene sequence: CDR1 MGHDK, CDR2 SYGVNS. This CDR3 comprises 18 residues. V lost 4 bases to trimming and J lost 2 bases; unmatched junction nucleotides: 6. The CDR3 DNA is TGTGCCAGCAGTGCGGGACTAGCGGGGGGGCTGTACACAGATACGCAGTATTTT. It translates to CASSAGLAGGLYTDTQYF.

This clone was counted only a few times. J is TRBJ1-3 and V is TRBV7-6; D possibly corresponds to TRBD1 (5 bases). CDR1 is SGHVS, CDR2 FNYEAQ, per germline. Trimming shortened V by 1 base and J by 4 bases, and 17 bases separated the two germline ends. The CDR3 is 17 residues long. DNA of the CDR3: TGTGCCAGCAGCTTAGGAGCAGGGATTCCTTTCGGAAACACCATATATTTT. Translation: CASSLGAGIPFGNTIYF.

This clone appeared a few times. The chain carries TRBV29-1 and TRBJ1-1, with D maybe TRBD1 (5 bases). Deletions cut 1 base from V and 11 bases from J, with 17 bases between. This CDR3 comprises 13 residues. In germline, CDR1 is SQVTM, CDR2 ANQGSEA. CDR3 sequence (DNA): TGCAGCGTTGAAGGCACGGACACGTTTCAGGCTTTCTTT. This encodes CSVEGTDTFQAFF.

Only a few counts were recorded for this clone. CDR3 sequence: CASSSGQEGQPQHF. The CDR3 region has the DNA TGCGCCAGCAGCTCCGGACAGGAAGGTCAGCCCCAGCATTTT. The J gene is TRBJ1-5, the V gene TRBV5-1, with 7 bases matching TRBD1. The CDR3 sequence is 14 residues long. Unmatched junction bases numbered 6, after V lost 3 bases and J lost 6 bases. Germline V gene data show CDR1 as SGHRS and CDR2 as YFSETQ.

The sample holds a few counts of this clone. V is TRBV5-1 and J is TRBJ2-3; a weak D match, TRBD1 (6 bases). V dropped 2 bases and J dropped 3 bases, with 10 bases sitting between them. This CDR3 has 14 amino acids. Germline V gene sequence: CDR1 SGHRS, CDR2 YFSETQ. This CDR3 reads CASSLGQNTDTQYF. In DNA form, the CDR3 reads TGCGCCAGCAGCTTAGGACAGAATACAGATACGCAGTATTTT.

The chain employs TRBV30 and TRBJ2-3; D might be TRBD1 (6 bases). The V end lost 5 bases, the J end lost 6 bases, and 9 bases lay between the germline ends. This CDR3 is 11 amino acids long. CDR1 and CDR2 (germline): GTSNPN, SVGIG (reference sequence). DNA of the CDR3: TGTGCCTGGCTAACAGGGGATACGCAGTATTTT. This encodes CAWLTGDTQYF. Combining the CDR3 with reference TRBV30 and TRBJ2-3 gives the whole variable domain SQTIHQWPATLVQPVGSPLSLECTVEGTSNPNLYWYRQAAGRGLQLLFYSVGIGQISSEVPQNLSASRPQDRQFILSSKKLLLSDSGFYLCAWLTGDTQYFGPGTRLTVL.

The rearrangement links TRBV29-1 to TRBJ2-2; D is uncertain. CDR1 and CDR2 (germline): SQVTM, ANQGSEA. V lost 7 bases to trimming and J lost 1 base, with 13 bases between them. The CDR3 is 14 residues long. The CDR3 here is CSATTDGNTGELFF. DNA of the CDR3: TGCAGCGCCACAACGGACGGGAACACCGGGGAGCTGTTTTTT.

The CDR3 loop is CASRKGTGAETQYF. The DNA for the CDR3 is TGTGCCAGCAGAAAAGGGACAGGGGCAGAGACCCAGTACTTC. The chain recombines TRBV7-8 with TRBJ2-5; 10 bases map to TRBD1. Germline CDR1 SGHVS, CDR2 FQNEAQ. Trimming removed 6 bases from V and 4 bases from J; junction bases left unmatched: 5. This CDR3 has 14 amino acids.

On this clone itself: A much bigger clone sits one base away, suggesting this may be a read error. The genes are TRBV7-2 and TRBJ1-2; 7 bases are shared with TRBD1. The CDR3 is 14 residues long. Looked up from germline, CDR1 is SGHTA and CDR2 is FQGNSA. The trim removed 3 bases at V and 0 bases at J, leaving 1 base unmatched. CDR3 in amino acids: CASSFGTANYGYTF. For the CDR3, the DNA is TGTGCCAGCAGCTTCGGGACAGCTAACTATGGCTACACCTTC.

CDR3 amino acids: CASSPWTSSNEQFF. The CDR3 DNA follows: TGTGCCAGCAGCCCTTGGACTAGCAGCAATGAGCAGTTCTTC. The chain couples TRBV7-9 to TRBJ2-1; 8 positions match TRBD2. After removal of 5 bases from V and 6 bases from J, the junction contained 6 bases not matched to a gene. The CDR3 spans 14 residues. Germline loops: CDR1 SEHNR, CDR2 FQNEAQ (reference sequence).